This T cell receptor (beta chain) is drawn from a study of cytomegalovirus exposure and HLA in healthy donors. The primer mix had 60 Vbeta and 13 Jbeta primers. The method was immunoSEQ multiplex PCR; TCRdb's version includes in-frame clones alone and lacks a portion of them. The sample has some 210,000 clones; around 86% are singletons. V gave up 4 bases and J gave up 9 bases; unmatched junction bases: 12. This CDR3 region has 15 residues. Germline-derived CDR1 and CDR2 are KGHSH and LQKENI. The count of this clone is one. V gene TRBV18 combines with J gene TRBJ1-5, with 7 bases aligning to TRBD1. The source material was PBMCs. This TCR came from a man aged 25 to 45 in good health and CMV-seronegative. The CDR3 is CASSLGQAGGSPQHF. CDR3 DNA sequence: TGTGCCAGCTCACTCGGACAGGCGGGGGGCTCGCCCCAGCATTTT.